This T cell receptor (beta chain) was recorded in a study of radiation and T cells in renal cell carcinoma. The CDR3 is made up of 15 amino acids. Germline assignment: CDR1 SGHNT and CDR2 YYREEE (reference sequence). Noted time point: baseline pretreatment blood. The treatment was: 15 Gy SBRT to primary tumor, nephrectomy 4 weeks later. Clones were read by immunoSEQ multiplex PCR, and TCRdb kept only the in-frame ones, dropping some. There are some 150,000 clones in the sample; less than 85% occur only once, and approximately 22% lies in the top ten. The chain is built from TRBV5-4 and TRBJ2-5; 9 bases agree with TRBD1. The J call may be incorrect, as the DNA end agrees better with TRBJ2-7. Specimen: blood, collected from a patient whose treatment included radiotherapy and nephrectomy. The receptor was isolated from a woman aged 45-65 years with renal cell carcinoma. The chain's CDR3 is CASSFAGTGFYEQYF. Written as DNA, the CDR3 is TGTGCCAGCAGCTTTGCCGGGACAGGGTTCTACGAGCAGTACTTC.